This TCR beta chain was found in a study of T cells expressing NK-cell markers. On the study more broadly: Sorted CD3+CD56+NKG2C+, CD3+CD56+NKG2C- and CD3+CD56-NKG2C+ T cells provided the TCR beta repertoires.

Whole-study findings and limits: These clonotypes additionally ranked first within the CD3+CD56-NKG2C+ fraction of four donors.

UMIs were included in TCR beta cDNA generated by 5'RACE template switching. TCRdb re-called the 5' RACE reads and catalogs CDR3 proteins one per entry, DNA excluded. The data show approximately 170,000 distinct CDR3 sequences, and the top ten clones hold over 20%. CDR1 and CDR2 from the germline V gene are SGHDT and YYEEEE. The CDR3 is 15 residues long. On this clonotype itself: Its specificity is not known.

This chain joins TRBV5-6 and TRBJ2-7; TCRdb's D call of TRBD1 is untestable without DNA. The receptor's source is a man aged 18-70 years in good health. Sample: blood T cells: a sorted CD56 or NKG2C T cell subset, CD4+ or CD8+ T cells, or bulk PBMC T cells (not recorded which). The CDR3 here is CASSLEGQGMYEQYF.